Presented here are 28 T cell receptor beta chains from one specimen sequenced in a study of T cell repertoires in cytomegalovirus infection. TCRdb used MiXCR to reprocess the reads, holding one entry per CDR3 protein. Of roughly 230,000 distinct CDR3 sequences listed, about 20% are singletons. Input material: CD8+ T cells from PBMCs. Receptors were obtained from a human donor in good health (CMV status not recorded). Some clones in this sample may be carry-over from other donors' samples.

The rearrangement joins TRBV28 to TRBJ1-2; D is perhaps TRBD1 (5 bases). This CDR3 is built from 15 residues. The V gene's germline CDR1 is MDHEN and CDR2 SYDVKM. V dropped 5 bases and J dropped 4 bases, with 17 bases sitting between them. CDR3 loop: CASSRPYGGPYGYTF. In DNA form, the CDR3 reads TGTGCCAGCAGTCGCCCCTATGGGGGACCCTATGGCTACACCTTC.

The V and J genes are TRBV30 and TRBJ1-1; no firm D call. The CDR3 totals 13 residues. V lost 3 bases and J 0 bases, leaving 8 bases between the germline ends. Per germline, CDR1 GTSNPN and CDR2 SVGIG (reference sequence). CDR3 in DNA: TGTGCCTGGAGAAATCTTTTGAACACTGAAGCTTTCTTT. Translation: CAWRNLLNTEAFF.

In its sample, this clonotype was seen many times. V and J are TRBV6-6 and TRBJ2-1; 7 nucleotides line up with TRBD1. Germline V gives CDR1 MNHNY, CDR2 SVGAGI (reference sequence). Trimming removed 2 bases from V and 0 bases from J; junction bases left unmatched: 13. The CDR3 runs 19 residues. DNA of the CDR3: TGTGCCAGCAGTTACCCCCGGGACAGCGAAGCGAGCTCCTACAATGAGCAGTTCTTC. Translated, it gives CASSYPRDSEASSYNEQFF.

The chain employs TRBV12-3 or TRBV12-4 and TRBJ2-7, with 7 nucleotides matching TRBD1. Trimming cost V 3 bases and J 6 bases; bases outside gene matches: 5. This CDR3 is 13 amino acids long. The CDR3 sequence: CASSFPGQAEQYF. DNA for the CDR3: TGTGCCAGCAGTTTCCCTGGACAGGCCGAGCAGTACTTC.

This chain links TRBV15 with TRBJ2-3, with D perhaps TRBD2 (6 bases). From germline, CDR1 is LNHNV and CDR2 YYDKDF (reference sequence). The CDR3 spans 15 residues. With 5 bases removed from V and 4 bases from J, the gap between germline ends came to 16 bases. The CDR3 bases are TGTGCCACCAGCCCCGGGCGGGGAACAGCAGATACGCAGTATTTT. Residues: CATSPGRGTADTQYF.

The rearrangement links TRBV10-3 to TRBJ2-3, with D perhaps TRBD2 (6 bases). This CDR3 has 15 residues. CDR1 and CDR2 from the germline V gene are ENHRY and SYGVKD. The germline V and J ends were trimmed by 0 bases and 4 bases, with 11 bases remaining between them. The CDR3 loop reads CAISESNSGADTQYF. In DNA form, the CDR3 reads TGTGCCATCAGTGAGTCGAATTCGGGGGCAGATACGCAGTATTTT.

This chain connects TRBV12-3 or TRBV12-4 to TRBJ2-1; D remains unclear. Trimming took off 7 bases at V and 8 bases at J, with 9 bases between the two ends. CDR3 size: 11 residues. In DNA form, the CDR3 reads TGTGCCAGCACCCTCGGTTATGAGCAGTTCTTC. Residues: CASTLGYEQFF.

Only a few counts were recorded for this clonotype. The CDR3 nucleotides are TGTGCCAGCAGCTTAGCGACAGGGGGAGATGGCTACACCTTC. Translated, it gives CASSLATGGDGYTF. The chain couples TRBV7-9 to TRBJ1-2; 9 bases match TRBD1. V shed 0 bases, J shed 6 bases, and the junction held 2 bases outside the gene matches. Germline V gives CDR1 SEHNR, CDR2 FQNEAQ (reference sequence). The CDR3 covers 14 residues. Drawing the rest from reference TRBV7-9 and TRBJ1-2, the complete variable domain is DTGVSQNPRHKITKRGQNVTFRCDPISEHNRLYWYRQTLGQGPEFLTYFQNEAQLEKSRLLSDRFSAERPKGSFSTLEIQRTEQGDSAMYLCASSLATGGDGYTFGSGTRLTVV.

The chain links TRBV27 to TRBJ2-1, with D possibly TRBD1 on 6 matching bases. CDR1 MNHEY and CDR2 SMNVEV come from the germline V gene (reference sequence). V lost 2 bases and J lost 8, with 16 bases in between. The CDR3 has 15 residues. CDR3 region: CASSLTGTLGDEQFF. The CDR3, as DNA: TGTGCCAGCAGTTTAACAGGGACACTCGGGGATGAGCAGTTCTTC.

The rearrangement uses TRBV6-1 and TRBJ1-1; TRBD1 agrees at 7 bases. Unmatched junction bases numbered 10, after V lost 5 bases and J lost 4 bases. From germline, CDR1 is MNHNS and CDR2 SASEGT. The CDR3 has 15 residues. The CDR3 spells CASSYGQGGTTEAFF. In DNA form, the CDR3 reads TGTGCCAGCAGTTACGGGCAGGGGGGGACCACTGAAGCTTTCTTT.

There are a few counts of this clonotype. This chain joins TRBV28 and TRBJ2-6; perhaps D is TRBD1 or TRBD2 (5 bases each). Germline CDR1 is MDHEN and CDR2 is SYDVKM. The CDR3 length is 16 residues. Trimming took 2 bases from V and 4 from J, leaving 12 bases between them. CDR3 bases: TGTGCCAGCAGTTTAGCCATTGGGGGAGGGGCCAACGTCCTGACTTTC. Its translation: CASSLAIGGGANVLTF.

This clonotype was observed a handful of times. V usage is TRBV20-1 and J usage is TRBJ2-1; tentative D call: TRBD2 (6 bases). The CDR3 has 13 amino acids. V lost 7 bases and J lost 6, with 16 bases in between. CDR1 and CDR2 from the germline V gene are DFQATT and SNEGSKA (reference sequence). The CDR3 sequence: CSGDLGGINEQFF. For the CDR3, the DNA is TGCAGTGGGGATCTTGGCGGGATCAATGAGCAGTTCTTC.

This clonotype was seen many times. J is TRBJ2-1 and V is TRBV7-9, with D possibly TRBD2 on 6 matching bases. The V gene's germline CDR1 is SEHNR and CDR2 FQNEAQ (reference sequence). V was clipped by 2 bases and J by 5 bases, with 10 bases between them. This CDR3 comprises 14 residues. The chain's CDR3 is CASSLRRGDNEQFF. CDR3 nucleotides: TGTGCCAGCAGCTTAAGGCGGGGTGACAATGAGCAGTTCTTC.

Ten or more counts support this clonotype. V is TRBV7-3 and J is TRBJ2-1; D is undetermined. CDR1 is SGHTA, CDR2 FQGTGA, per germline. The CDR3 contains 15 residues. Trimming cost V 5 bases and J 4 bases, with 15 bases left between them. The CDR3 here is CASSPLLTEYNEQFF. CDR3 nucleotide sequence: TGTGCCAGCAGCCCGCTGCTGACTGAATACAATGAGCAGTTCTTC.

V and J are TRBV24-1 and TRBJ1-1; no firm D call. The germline V and J ends were trimmed by 6 bases and 2 bases, with 6 bases remaining between them. The CDR3 consists of 12 residues. From germline, CDR1 is KGHDR and CDR2 SFDVKD. CDR3 DNA: TGTGCCACCAGTCACAGCAACACTGAAGCTTTCTTT. Amino acid sequence: CATSHSNTEAFF.

This clonotype has more than one count but fewer than ten. The V call is TRBV7-2, the J call TRBJ1-1; D is uncertain. The CDR3 consists of 15 residues. Trimming left V 2 bases short and J 6 bases short, with 16 bases between. The germline gives CDR1 SGHTA, CDR2 FQGNSA. The CDR3 sequence: CASSLNIGLTAEAFF. Here the CDR3 DNA reads TGTGCCAGCAGCTTAAATATCGGCTTGACGGCTGAAGCTTTCTTT.

This chain connects TRBV2 to TRBJ1-3; D not certain. Trimming removed 6 bases from V and 4 bases from J, with 19 bases in between. CDR1 and CDR2 (germline): SNHLY, FYNNEI. The CDR3 loop spans 16 amino acids. CDR3 in DNA: TGTGCCAGCAGGGCCCCCAGCAGAATGGAAGGAAACACCATATATTTT. This encodes CASRAPSRMEGNTIYF.

This clonotype was counted a few times. V usage is TRBV12-3 or TRBV12-4 and J usage is TRBJ2-7; D is ambiguous. This CDR3 has 12 amino acids. The germline V and J ends were trimmed by 3 bases and 3 bases, with 6 bases remaining between them. The CDR3, as DNA: TGTGCCAGCAGTTTGGAGCTCTACGAGCAGTACTTC. Amino acids: CASSLELYEQYF.

This clonotype was seen a few times. The rearrangement joins TRBV28 to TRBJ2-2; TRBD1 matches 9 bases. V lost 5 bases, J lost 1 base, and 5 bases stayed unmatched. This CDR3 region has 16 residues. CDR1 is MDHEN, CDR2 SYDVKM, per germline. CDR3 in DNA: TGTGCCAGCAGTCCGCCGGGACAGGGGAACACCGGGGAGCTGTTTTTT. Translation: CASSPPGQGNTGELFF.

This clonotype has a handful of counts. V gene TRBV7-8 combines with J gene TRBJ2-1, with D perhaps assigned TRBD1 or TRBD2 (5 bases each). The V end was cut by 5 bases, the J end by 7 bases, with 12 bases between. Germline V gene data show CDR1 as SGHVS and CDR2 as FQNEAQ. The CDR3 is 13 residues long. The CDR3: CASSLRDGNEQFF. The CDR3 coding sequence is TGTGCCAGCAGCCTCCGGGACGGGAATGAGCAGTTCTTC.

V and J are TRBV5-6 and TRBJ2-4, with TRBD1 as a possible D gene (5 bases). The germline gives CDR1 SGHDT, CDR2 YYEEEE. V lost 1 base, J lost 5 bases, and 19 bases lay in between. This CDR3 is built from 17 residues. CDR3 sequence reads: CASSLYLGPLTQNIQYF. The DNA for the CDR3 is TGTGCCAGCAGCTTGTATCTGGGGCCCCTGACCCAAAACATTCAGTACTTC.

There are many counts of this clonotype. This sequence joins TRBV29-1 and TRBJ1-1; possibly TRBD1 for D (5 bases). Trimming shortened V by 5 bases and J by 11 bases, and 15 bases separated the two germline ends. The CDR3 sequence is 11 residues long. Germline-derived CDR1 and CDR2 are SQVTM and ANQGSEA. CDR3 DNA sequence: TGCAGCGTTTTAAAACAGGTGGGCGCTTTCTTT. Amino acid sequence: CSVLKQVGAFF.

In this sample, this clonotype turned up many times. This sequence joins TRBV27 and TRBJ2-1; 9 bases fit TRBD1. The CDR3 sequence is 15 residues long. V was clipped by 7 bases and J by 6 bases; unmatched bases: 10. Germline values: CDR1 MNHEY, CDR2 SMNVEV (reference sequence). The CDR3 loop is CASTSGTGISNEQFF. In DNA form, the CDR3 reads TGTGCCAGCACCAGCGGGACAGGGATTTCCAATGAGCAGTTCTTC.

The genes are TRBV7-8 and TRBJ2-7, with D hard to call. The ends were cut back, 1 base at V and 7 bases at J, with 5 bases in the middle. CDR1 and CDR2 from the germline V gene are SGHVS and FQNEAQ. The CDR3 is 11 residues long. The CDR3 DNA reads TGTGCCAGCAGCTTAGTCGAGGAGCAGTACTTC. This sequence encodes CASSLVEEQYF.

This clonotype is labeled medium-sized. The chain carries TRBV7-8 and TRBJ2-3; a possible D gene is TRBD2 (6 bases). The germline V and J ends were trimmed by 0 bases and 2 bases, with 6 bases remaining between them. This CDR3 spans 14 amino acids. CDR1 and CDR2 (germline): SGHVS, FQNEAQ. The chain's CDR3 is CASSLALATDTQYF. CDR3 in DNA: TGTGCCAGCAGCTTAGCACTAGCCACAGATACGCAGTATTTT.

This clonotype was seen ten or more times. The chain is built from TRBV28 and TRBJ1-2; D not resolved. V gave up 5 bases and J gave up 2 bases, with 12 bases separating them. Germline V CDR1 and CDR2: MDHEN, SYDVKM. This CDR3 contains 14 residues. The chain's CDR3 is CASSPTPGNYGYTF. CDR3 coding DNA: TGTGCCAGCAGTCCGACCCCGGGGAACTATGGCTACACCTTC.

This clonotype has more than one count but fewer than ten. V gene TRBV4-1 combines with J gene TRBJ2-1, with 9 nucleotides matching TRBD2. The CDR3 has 16 amino acids. The germline V gene encodes CDR1 MGHRA and CDR2 YSYEKL. Losses at the gene ends were 3 bases for V and 2 bases for J; bases not matched to a gene: 5. CDR3 amino acids: CASSHSLAGTYNEQFF. The CDR3 DNA reads TGCGCCAGCAGCCATTCCCTAGCGGGGACCTACAATGAGCAGTTCTTC.

This clonotype has a count of ten or more. The CDR3 here is CASSRDSSSGNTIYF. The CDR3 bases are TGTGCCAGCAGTCGAGACTCCAGCTCTGGAAACACCATATATTTT. The genes are TRBV7-2 and TRBJ1-3; no definite D call. Germline CDR1 reads SGHTA; CDR2 reads FQGNSA. The CDR3 runs 15 residues. Trimming removed 6 bases from V and 0 bases from J, with 12 bases in between. Filled out from reference TRBV7-2 and TRBJ1-3, the complete variable domain reads GAGVSQSPSNKVTEKGKDVELRCDPISGHTALYWYRQSLGQGLEFLIYFQGNSAPDKSGLPSDRFSAERTGGSVSTLTIQRTQQEDSAVYLCASSRDSSSGNTIYFGEGSWLTVV.